The present entry profiles one T cell receptor (beta chain) with its context. This record belongs to a study of blood T cells in healthy people across ages. Study details: Capture via template switching afforded approximately one barcoded beta molecule per two T cells.

Using a J-beta primer mix together with a sample-barcoded 5' primer, a second PCR was run for about 7 to 12 cycles. TCRdb analysed the 5' RACE reads with MiXCR anew, one entry per CDR3 protein. The sample yields about 780,000 distinct CDR3 sequences, 62% seen once. The CDR3 runs to 15 residues. V was shortened by 4 bases and J by 0 bases, with 13 bases between the two germline ends. Germline loops: CDR1 SGHDN, CDR2 FVKESK. The chain combines TRBV14 with TRBJ2-7; D might be TRBD2 (5 bases). The sequence was collected from a man aged 30-40 years in good health. The sample comprised blood. This CDR3 reads CASSPMRVSSYEQYF. The DNA of the CDR3 is TGTGCCAGCAGCCCGATGCGGGTAAGCTCCTACGAGCAGTACTTC.